This T cell receptor beta chain is drawn from a study of control samples from healthy donors and cancer patients. Method: immunoSEQ multiplex PCR; TCRdb's copy keeps in-frame clones and lacks some. Of around 84,000 clones listed, around 92% are singletons. Germline V gives CDR1 SGHTA, CDR2 FQGNSA. Between the trimmed V and J ends, which lost 1 base and 0 bases, there was a span of 7 bases. This CDR3 has 15 residues. Sequencing was done on a sample of blood. The rearrangement joins TRBV7-2 to TRBJ1-3, with no clear D. The clonotype comes from a man aged 25 to 45 in good health. CDR3 protein: CASSLGPRSGNTIYF. CDR3 nucleotides: TGTGCCAGCAGCTTAGGGCCCCGCTCTGGAAACACCATATATTTT.